This T cell receptor beta chain was observed in a study of cytomegalovirus exposure and HLA in healthy donors. Germline CDR1 MNHEY, CDR2 SVGAGI. Trimming cost V 2 bases and J 4 bases, with 11 bases left between them. The CDR3 sequence is 14 residues long. 60 Vbeta and 13 Jbeta primers were used in PCR. Per the original data handling: An analysis performed later counted roughly 80 million unique TCR beta chains (approximately 10 million of them shared). Sequenced by immunoSEQ multiplex PCR; TCRdb stores in-frame clones only, minus some. The V and J calls and clone size come from that table; D and trimming were worked out from the DNA. The table counts 90,000 to 130,000 clones; under 7% lies in the top ten.

The V and J genes are TRBV6-5 and TRBJ1-1; D might be TRBD1 (5 bases). The sequence was collected from a man in his forties in good health and CMV-seropositive. The material sequenced was PBMCs. Here the CDR3 DNA reads TGTGCCAGCAGTTACGGCGGGGCTTCCACTGAAGCTTTCTTT. It specifies CASSYGGASTEAFF.